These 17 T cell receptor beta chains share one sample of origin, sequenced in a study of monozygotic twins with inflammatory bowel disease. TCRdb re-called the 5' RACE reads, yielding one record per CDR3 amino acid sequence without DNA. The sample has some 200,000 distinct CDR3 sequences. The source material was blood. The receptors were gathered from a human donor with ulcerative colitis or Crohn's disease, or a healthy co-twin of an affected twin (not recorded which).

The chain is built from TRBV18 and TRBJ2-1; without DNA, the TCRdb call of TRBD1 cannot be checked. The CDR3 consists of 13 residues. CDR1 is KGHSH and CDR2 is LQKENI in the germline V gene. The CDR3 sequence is CASSPMRDAEQFF. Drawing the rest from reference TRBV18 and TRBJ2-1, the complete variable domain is NAGVMQNPRHLVRRRGQEARLRCSPMKGHSHVYWYRQLPEEGLKFMVYLQKENIIDESGMPKERFSAEFPKEGPSILRIQQVVRGDSAAYFCASSPMRDAEQFFGPGTRLTVL.

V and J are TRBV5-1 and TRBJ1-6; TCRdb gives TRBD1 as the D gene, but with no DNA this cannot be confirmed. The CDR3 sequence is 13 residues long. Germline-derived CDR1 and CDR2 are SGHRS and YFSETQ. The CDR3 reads CASSFDSDSPLHF.

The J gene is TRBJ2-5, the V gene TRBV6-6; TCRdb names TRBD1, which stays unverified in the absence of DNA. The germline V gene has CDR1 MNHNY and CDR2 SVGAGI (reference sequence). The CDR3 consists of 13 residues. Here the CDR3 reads CASRPGGLETQYF.

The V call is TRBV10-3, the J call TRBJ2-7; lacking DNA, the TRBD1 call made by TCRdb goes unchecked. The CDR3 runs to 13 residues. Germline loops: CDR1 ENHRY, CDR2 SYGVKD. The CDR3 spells CAIREGGSYEQYF.

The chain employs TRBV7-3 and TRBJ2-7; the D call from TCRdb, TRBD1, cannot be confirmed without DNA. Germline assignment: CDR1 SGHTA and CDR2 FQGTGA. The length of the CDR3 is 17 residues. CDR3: CASSLLGPGQGRNEQYF. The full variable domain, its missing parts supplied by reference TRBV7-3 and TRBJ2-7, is GAGVSQTPSNKVTEKGKYVELRCDPISGHTALYWYRQSLGQGPEFLIYFQGTGAADDSGLPNDRFFAVRPEGSVSTLKIQRTERGDSAVYLCASSLLGPGQGRNEQYFGPGTRLTVT.

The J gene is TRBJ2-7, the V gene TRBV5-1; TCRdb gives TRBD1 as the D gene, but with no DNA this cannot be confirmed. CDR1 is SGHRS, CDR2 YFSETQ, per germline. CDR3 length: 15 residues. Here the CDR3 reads CASSPPGTTTGEQYF.

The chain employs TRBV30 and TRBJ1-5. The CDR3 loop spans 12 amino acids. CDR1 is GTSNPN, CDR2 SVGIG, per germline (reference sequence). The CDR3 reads CAWSVGNQPQHF.

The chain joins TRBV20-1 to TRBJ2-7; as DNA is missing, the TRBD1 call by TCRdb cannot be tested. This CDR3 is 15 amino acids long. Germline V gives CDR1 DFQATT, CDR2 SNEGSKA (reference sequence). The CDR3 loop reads CSAGSGQNIPRGPYF.

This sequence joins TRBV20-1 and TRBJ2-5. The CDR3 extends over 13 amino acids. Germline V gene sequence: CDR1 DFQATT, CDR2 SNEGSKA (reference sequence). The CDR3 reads CSAADPSGETQYF.

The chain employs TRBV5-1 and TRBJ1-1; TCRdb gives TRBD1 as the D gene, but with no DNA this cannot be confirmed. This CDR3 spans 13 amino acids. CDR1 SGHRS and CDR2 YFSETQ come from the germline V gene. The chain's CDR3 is CASQGRQGTEAFF.

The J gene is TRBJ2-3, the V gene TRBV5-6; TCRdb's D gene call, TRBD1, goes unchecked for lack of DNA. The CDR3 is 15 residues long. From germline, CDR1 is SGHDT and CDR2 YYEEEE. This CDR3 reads CASSDTTQGPDTQYF.

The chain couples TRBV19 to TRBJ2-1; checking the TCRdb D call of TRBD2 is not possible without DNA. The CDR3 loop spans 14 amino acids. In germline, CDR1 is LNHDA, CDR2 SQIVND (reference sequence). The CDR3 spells CATQRDSSYNEQFF. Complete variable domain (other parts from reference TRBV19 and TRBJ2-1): DGGITQSPKYLFRKEGQNVTLSCEQNLNHDAMYWYRQDPGQGLRLIYYSQIVNDFQKGDIAEGYSVSREKKESFPLTVTSAQKNPTAFYLCATQRDSSYNEQFFGPGTRLTVL.

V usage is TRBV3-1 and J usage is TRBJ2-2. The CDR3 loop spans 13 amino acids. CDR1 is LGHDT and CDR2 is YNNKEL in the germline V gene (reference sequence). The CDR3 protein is CASSQTNTGELFF.

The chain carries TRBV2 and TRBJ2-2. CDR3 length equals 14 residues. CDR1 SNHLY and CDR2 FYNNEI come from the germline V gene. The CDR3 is CASRVELIAGELFF.

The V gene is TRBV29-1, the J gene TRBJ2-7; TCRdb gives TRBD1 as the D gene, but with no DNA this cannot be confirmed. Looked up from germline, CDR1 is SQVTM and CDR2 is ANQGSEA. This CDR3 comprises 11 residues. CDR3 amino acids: CSALRGYEQYF.

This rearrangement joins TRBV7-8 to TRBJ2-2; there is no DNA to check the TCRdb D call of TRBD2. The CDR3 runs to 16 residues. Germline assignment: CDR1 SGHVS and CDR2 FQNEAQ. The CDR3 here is CASSFGGGEGTGELFF.

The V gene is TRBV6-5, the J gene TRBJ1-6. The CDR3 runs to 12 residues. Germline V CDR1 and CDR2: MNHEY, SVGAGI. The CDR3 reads CASSYYDSPLHF.